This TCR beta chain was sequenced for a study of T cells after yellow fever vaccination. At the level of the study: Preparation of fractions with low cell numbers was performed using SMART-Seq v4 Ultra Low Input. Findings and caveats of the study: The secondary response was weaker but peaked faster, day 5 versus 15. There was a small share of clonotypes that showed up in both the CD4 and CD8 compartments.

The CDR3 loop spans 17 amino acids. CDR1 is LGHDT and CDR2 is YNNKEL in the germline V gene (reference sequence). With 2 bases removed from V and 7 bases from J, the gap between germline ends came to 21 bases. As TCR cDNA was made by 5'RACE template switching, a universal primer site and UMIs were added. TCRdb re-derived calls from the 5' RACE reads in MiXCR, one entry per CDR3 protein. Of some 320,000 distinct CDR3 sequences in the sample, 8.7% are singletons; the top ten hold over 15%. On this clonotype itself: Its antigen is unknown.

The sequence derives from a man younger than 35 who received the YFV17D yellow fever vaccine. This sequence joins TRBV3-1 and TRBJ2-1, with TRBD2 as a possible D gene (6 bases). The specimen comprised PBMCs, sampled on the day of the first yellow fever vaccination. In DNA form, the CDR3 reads TGTGCCAGCAGCCAACCGACAGTTTTAACGGGGGAGAATGAGCAGTTCTTC. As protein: CASSQPTVLTGENEQFF.